Each of the 28 T cell receptor beta chains below was sequenced from the same sample in a study of blood T cell repertoires in COVID-19. Sequencing used immunoSEQ multiplex PCR; TCRdb keeps in-frame clones, though not all of them. The repertoire holds approximately 260,000 clones, with 90% as singletons. The specimen sequenced was peripheral blood. The origin of the receptors is a woman aged 60-75 years with COVID-19, enrolled during active disease.

In DNA form, the CDR3 reads TGTGCCAGCAGCTTGATGGGGGCTACCACAGATACGCAGTATTTT. Its translation is CASSLMGATTDTQYF. The rearrangement links TRBV5-6 to TRBJ2-3; D possibly corresponds to TRBD1 (6 bases). V was trimmed by 1 base and J by 2 bases, leaving 11 bases between them. This CDR3 has 15 amino acids. Looked up from germline, CDR1 is SGHDT and CDR2 is YYEEEE.

This clone was seen only a few times. The V and J genes are TRBV12-5 and TRBJ1-5, with 7 positions matching TRBD1. V trimming: 7 bases; J trimming: 5 bases; junction bases outside the gene matches: 2. The germline V gene encodes CDR1 LGHNT and CDR2 FRNRAP. The CDR3 extends over 12 amino acids. The CDR3 loop is CASATGDQPQHF. The CDR3 DNA reads as TGTGCTAGTGCCACAGGGGATCAGCCCCAGCATTTT.

V and J are TRBV5-1 and TRBJ2-1; 7 positions agree with TRBD2. Germline values: CDR1 SGHRS, CDR2 YFSETQ. The CDR3 covers 15 residues. The ends lost 0 bases at V and 6 bases at J; junction bases unmatched: 6. The CDR3 spells CASSLGSSGVNEQFF. As DNA, the CDR3 is TGCGCCAGCAGCTTGGGCTCTAGCGGTGTCAATGAGCAGTTCTTC.

The chain uses TRBV27 and TRBJ2-1, with TRBD1 matching over 9 bases. There are 16 residues in the CDR3. CDR1 MNHEY and CDR2 SMNVEV come from the germline V gene (reference sequence). J was trimmed by 6 bases and V by 2 bases; bases with no gene match: 8. In DNA, the CDR3 is TGTGCCAGCAGTTTAAACCCCCTGACAGGGGGCAATGAGCAGTTCTTC. It yields the protein CASSLNPLTGGNEQFF.

This chain connects TRBV7-2 to TRBJ2-7; D call uncertain. Trimming removed 0 bases from V and 2 bases from J, with 8 bases in between. The CDR3 spans 14 residues. CDR1 is SGHTA, CDR2 FQGNSA, per germline. As DNA, the CDR3 is TGTGCCAGCAGCTTAGCGAACACAGCCTACGAGCAGTACTTC. Translated: CASSLANTAYEQYF. The full variable domain, in which reference TRBV7-2 and TRBJ2-7 provide the parts outside the CDR3, is GAGVSQSPSNKVTEKGKDVELRCDPISGHTALYWYRQSLGQGLEFLIYFQGNSAPDKSGLPSDRFSAERTGGSVSTLTIQRTQQEDSAVYLCASSLANTAYEQYFGPGTRLTVT.

The rearrangement uses TRBV9 and TRBJ2-2, with TRBD1 matching 7 bases. V gave up 4 bases and J gave up 2 bases; unmatched junction bases: 5. The CDR3 has 15 amino acids. CDR1 is SGDLS and CDR2 is YYNGEE in the germline V gene. The CDR3 region has the DNA TGTGCCAGCAGCAGGGGACAGATTAACACCGGGGAGCTGTTTTTT. Protein: CASSRGQINTGELFF. The variable domain in full, completed from reference TRBV9 and TRBJ2-2, reads DSGVTQTPKHLITATGQRVTLRCSPRSGDLSVYWYQQSLDQGLQFLIQYYNGEERAKGNILERFSAQQFPDLHSELNLSSLELGDSALYFCASSRGQINTGELFFGEGSRLTVL.

The chain employs TRBV12-3 or TRBV12-4 and TRBJ1-1, with D possibly TRBD1 on 5 matching bases. The CDR3 spans 11 residues. V gave up 7 bases and J gave up 9 bases, with 12 bases separating them. The CDR3, as DNA: TGTGCCAGCACGTATGACAGTAAAGCTTTCTTT. Translating it yields CASTYDSKAFF.

The rearrangement joins TRBV15 to TRBJ1-5, with 7 bases that match TRBD1. Germline V gene sequence: CDR1 LNHNV, CDR2 YYDKDF (reference sequence). This CDR3 region has 14 residues. After removal of 5 bases from V and 7 bases from J, the junction contained 8 bases not matched to a gene. CDR3 protein: CATSAQRTGQPQHF. DNA for the CDR3: TGTGCCACCAGCGCACAAAGGACAGGCCAGCCCCAGCATTTT. Filled out from reference TRBV15 and TRBJ1-5, the complete variable domain reads DAMVIQNPRYQVTQFGKPVTLSCSQTLNHNVMYWYQQKSSQAPKLLFHYYDKDFNNEADTPDNFQSRRPNTSFCFLDIRSPGLGDTAMYLCATSAQRTGQPQHFGDGTRLSIL.

The J gene is TRBJ1-5, the V gene TRBV5-5; 9 bases map to TRBD1. Germline V gene sequence: CDR1 SGHKS, CDR2 YYEKEE (reference sequence). There are 16 residues in the CDR3. V shed 0 bases, J shed 2 bases, and the junction held 3 bases outside the gene matches. The DNA of the CDR3 is TGTGCCAGCAGCTTGGACCGGACAGGGGGCAATCAGCCCCAGCATTTT. This translates into CASSLDRTGGNQPQHF.

The gene calls are TRBV5-1 and TRBJ2-6, with D possibly being TRBD1 (8 bases). Germline V gives CDR1 SGHRS, CDR2 YFSETQ. The V gene lost 4 bases and the J gene lost 0 bases, with 17 bases spanning the gap. The CDR3 totals 18 residues. The CDR3 protein is CASSTRGRGRSGANVLTF. CDR3 nucleotide sequence: TGCGCCAGCAGCACCAGGGGGCGGGGGCGCTCTGGGGCCAACGTCCTGACTTTC.

The chain couples TRBV19 to TRBJ1-3, with TRBD1 matching over 9 bases. J was trimmed by 1 base and V by 10 bases; bases with no gene match: 11. This CDR3 spans 16 amino acids. Germline V gene sequence: CDR1 LNHDA, CDR2 SQIVND (reference sequence). The CDR3 spells CATTGTGSGSGNTIYF. For the CDR3, the DNA is TGTGCCACTACCGGGACAGGGAGCGGGTCTGGAAACACCATATATTTT.

V usage is TRBV2 and J usage is TRBJ1-5; 7 bases line up with TRBD1. The V gene's germline CDR1 is SNHLY and CDR2 FYNNEI. Losses at the gene ends were 7 bases for V and 3 bases for J; bases not matched to a gene: 3. The CDR3 length is 13 residues. The CDR3 DNA reads as TGTGCCAGCACACAGGGGAACAATCAGCCCCAGCATTTT. As protein: CASTQGNNQPQHF.

The chain joins TRBV30 to TRBJ1-6, with D uncertain. V was cut by 2 bases and J by 8 bases, with 10 bases left in between. The germline V gene has CDR1 GTSNPN and CDR2 SVGIG (reference sequence). This CDR3 region has 13 residues. The DNA for the CDR3 is TGTGCCTGGAGTTCCCAGCGGGATTCACCCCTCCACTTT. It encodes CAWSSQRDSPLHF.

The chain is built from TRBV3-1 (or the pseudogene TRBV3-2) and TRBJ1-1, with 8 positions matching TRBD1. Germline V gene sequence: CDR1 LGHDT, CDR2 YNNKEL (reference sequence). This CDR3 is 14 amino acids long. Trimming cost V 0 bases and J 6 bases; bases outside gene matches: 3. DNA of the CDR3: TGTGCCAGCAGCCAAGAGGACAGGGTATCTGAAGCTTTCTTT. Translation gives CASSQEDRVSEAFF.

J is TRBJ1-5 and V is TRBV6-5, with D possibly TRBD1 on 6 matching bases. The ends were cut back, 6 bases at V and 3 bases at J, with 15 bases in the middle. Germline V gives CDR1 MNHEY, CDR2 SVGAGI. This CDR3 is 15 amino acids long. The DNA of the CDR3 is TGTGCCAGCAGGACCTCCAGGGGCACCAATCAGCCCCAGCATTTT. Its translation: CASRTSRGTNQPQHF.

This chain connects TRBV4-3 to TRBJ2-1; 7 nucleotides agree with TRBD1. J gave up 9 bases and V 0 bases, and 11 bases lay outside the gene matches. CDR1 is LGHNA and CDR2 is YSLEER in the germline V gene. This CDR3 spans 16 amino acids. This chain's CDR3 is CASSQESQGVLREQFF. CDR3 nucleotide sequence: TGCGCCAGCAGCCAAGAATCGCAGGGGGTTCTGCGTGAGCAGTTCTTC.

This chain joins TRBV4-1 and TRBJ2-7; a weak D match, TRBD1 (6 bases). Trimming took 3 bases from V and 2 from J, leaving 20 bases between them. The CDR3 extends over 17 amino acids. The germline V gene has CDR1 MGHRA and CDR2 YSYEKL. The CDR3 DNA follows: TGCGCCAGCAGCCAGATCTTACAGGGTTCCTTCCCCTACGAGCAGTACTTC. It encodes CASSQILQGSFPYEQYF.

V is TRBV6-2 or TRBV6-3 and J is TRBJ1-5; 9 nucleotides align to TRBD1. The CDR3 length is 18 residues. J lost 0 bases, V lost 2 bases, and 8 bases had no gene match. Germline loops: CDR1 MNHEY, CDR2 SVGEGT. This chain's CDR3 is CASSYAGQGVYSNQPQHF. CDR3 sequence (DNA): TGTGCCAGCAGTTACGCGGGACAGGGTGTGTATAGCAATCAGCCCCAGCATTTT.

V and J are TRBV7-6 and TRBJ2-5; TRBD1 is a possible D gene (5 bases). The CDR3 is 14 residues long. Germline CDR1 is SGHVS and CDR2 is FNYEAQ. V shed 2 bases and J shed 1 base, with 8 bases lying between them. This CDR3 reads CASSLRGTQETQYF. DNA of the CDR3: TGTGCCAGCAGCTTAAGGGGTACCCAAGAGACCCAGTACTTC.

J is TRBJ2-2 and V is TRBV9; D might be TRBD2 (5 bases). Germline CDR1 and CDR2: SGDLS and YYNGEE. Trimming took 0 bases from V and 8 from J, leaving 26 bases between them. The CDR3 is 19 amino acids. The CDR3 nucleotides are TGTGCCAGCAGCGTAGGGCGGATCCCCCGGGGTCCCCTGGTGGGGGAGCTGTTTTTT. Translation: CASSVGRIPRGPLVGELFF.

The rearrangement uses TRBV19 and TRBJ1-2; possible D gene TRBD1, 6 bases. The CDR3 covers 12 residues. The V end was cut by 7 bases, the J end by 4 bases, with 10 bases between. The germline V gene has CDR1 LNHDA and CDR2 SQIVND (reference sequence). The CDR3, as DNA: TGTGCCAGTAAAGAGACAGGCTATGGCTACACCTTC. It is translated as CASKETGYGYTF.

The rearrangement uses TRBV2 and TRBJ1-2; 7 nucleotides agree with TRBD1. This CDR3 is built from 15 residues. V dropped 5 bases and J dropped 5; count of bases not matched to a gene: 11. Germline V gives CDR1 SNHLY, CDR2 FYNNEI. Here the CDR3 reads CASSPTRDSHYGYTF. The CDR3 DNA follows: TGTGCCAGCAGTCCTACCCGGGACAGCCATTATGGCTACACCTTC. The full variable domain, rest sourced from reference TRBV2 and TRBJ1-2, is EPEVTQTPSHQVTQMGQEVILRCVPISNHLYFYWYRQILGQKVEFLVSFYNNEISEKSEIFDDQFSVERPDGSNFTLKIRSTKLEDSAMYFCASSPTRDSHYGYTFGSGTRLTVV.

This clone has more than one count but fewer than ten. The V and J genes are TRBV4-2 and TRBJ2-5, with 10 nucleotides matching TRBD2. CDR1 is LGHNA, CDR2 YNFKEQ, per germline. V lost 0 bases to trimming and J lost 11 bases; unmatched junction nucleotides: 12. This CDR3 contains 16 residues. In DNA form, the CDR3 reads TGTGCCAGCAGCCAAGACGAAGGGTCTAGCGGGGGCCCGCAGTACTTC. Encoded protein: CASSQDEGSSGGPQYF.

The rearrangement joins TRBV10-3 to TRBJ2-7, with D perhaps TRBD1 (6 bases). Germline V gives CDR1 ENHRY, CDR2 SYGVKD. The V gene lost 6 bases and the J gene lost 2 bases, with 11 bases spanning the gap. The CDR3 contains 13 residues. CDR3 sequence reads: CAISNGQPYEQYF. The CDR3, as DNA: TGTGCCATCAGCAATGGACAGCCCTACGAGCAGTACTTC.

The chain recombines TRBV19 with TRBJ1-2; 9 nucleotides line up with TRBD1. Germline V gives CDR1 LNHDA, CDR2 SQIVND (reference sequence). The CDR3 consists of 15 residues. With 5 bases clipped from V and 5 bases from J, the junction kept 9 bases outside the gene matches. DNA for the CDR3: TGTGCCAGTAGTGGATGGACAGGGGTCCTTTATGGCTACACCTTC. Translating gives CASSGWTGVLYGYTF.

The rearrangement links TRBV5-5 to TRBJ1-5; TRBD1 aligns across 10 bases. CDR1 and CDR2 (germline): SGHKS, YYEKEE (reference sequence). V trimming: 4 bases; J trimming: 0 bases; junction bases outside the gene matches: 10. CDR3 length: 18 residues. The CDR3: CASSTGTGAYGSNQPQHF. CDR3 nucleotide sequence: TGTGCCAGCAGCACGGGGACAGGGGCTTACGGTAGCAATCAGCCCCAGCATTTT.

Comment on this clone: Other DNA variants within this sample encode the same CDR3. The chain recombines TRBV19 with TRBJ1-3; D not resolved. V was trimmed by 1 base and J by 0 bases, leaving 4 bases between them. In germline, CDR1 is LNHDA, CDR2 SQIVND (reference sequence). The CDR3 sequence is 14 residues long. DNA of the CDR3: TGTGCCAGTAGTATAGGGGCCTCTGGAAACACCATATATTTT. It translates to CASSIGASGNTIYF.

The chain joins TRBV28 to TRBJ1-1; a possible D gene is TRBD1 (6 bases). This CDR3 is 16 amino acids long. Germline lookup yields CDR1 MDHEN and CDR2 SYDVKM. Trimming cost V 5 bases and J 0 bases, with 16 bases left between them. The CDR3 nucleotides are TGTGCCAGCAGTCCTCAGGGGCAGGCGATGAACACTGAAGCTTTCTTT. It codes for CASSPQGQAMNTEAFF.